The source of this T cell receptor beta chain is a study of cytomegalovirus exposure and HLA in healthy donors. Overall study context: In an early release, HLA-typed donors contributed roughly 85 million unique TCR sequences. Broader study findings: Specific recognition of CMV antigens was confirmed in vitro for a few chains (all CMV-associated). Within an earlier analysis, most TCR beta V segments proved productive either about 90% or about 30% of the time.

PCR amplification relied on 60 Vbeta primers (plus 13 Jbeta primers). Only in-frame clones appear in the TCRdb table, and some are missing; sequencing was by immunoSEQ multiplex PCR. This table holds about 140,000 clones, over 75% found once. The V and J ends lost 2 bases and 5 bases, in that order; junction bases with no gene match: 5. Germline V gives CDR1 SGDLS, CDR2 YYNGEE. CDR3 length equals 16 residues. Notes on this clone: What it binds is unknown.

The sequence came from a man aged 35 to 55 in good health and CMV-seronegative. Sequencing was performed on PBMCs. The chain joins TRBV9 to TRBJ2-3, with 13 bases aligning to TRBD2. This CDR3 is CASSVTSGGAGDTQYF. The CDR3 bases are TGTGCCAGCAGCGTTACTAGCGGGGGGGCCGGAGATACGCAGTATTTT.